The following is a T cell receptor (beta chain) sequence with its context. Germline V CDR1 and CDR2: SGHNT, YYREEE (reference sequence). Trimming removed 4 bases from V and 0 bases from J, with 22 bases in between. This CDR3 has 18 residues. The sample originates from a study of blood T cell repertoires in COVID-19. The repertoire was sequenced with immunoSEQ multiplex PCR; TCRdb's copy has only in-frame clones and lacks some. Of hundreds of thousands of clones listed, roughly 89% were seen once; the top ten hold approximately 9%. The V and J genes are TRBV5-4 and TRBJ2-5, with a tentative D call TRBD2 (7 bases). The sequence was obtained from a woman under 30 who had recovered from COVID-19. Sequencing used PBMCs or T cells enriched from blood (not recorded which). CDR3 sequence: CASSPGGIRGAYQETQYF. CDR3 sequence (DNA): TGTGCCAGCAGCCCGGGAGGTATCAGGGGAGCCTACCAAGAGACCCAGTACTTC.